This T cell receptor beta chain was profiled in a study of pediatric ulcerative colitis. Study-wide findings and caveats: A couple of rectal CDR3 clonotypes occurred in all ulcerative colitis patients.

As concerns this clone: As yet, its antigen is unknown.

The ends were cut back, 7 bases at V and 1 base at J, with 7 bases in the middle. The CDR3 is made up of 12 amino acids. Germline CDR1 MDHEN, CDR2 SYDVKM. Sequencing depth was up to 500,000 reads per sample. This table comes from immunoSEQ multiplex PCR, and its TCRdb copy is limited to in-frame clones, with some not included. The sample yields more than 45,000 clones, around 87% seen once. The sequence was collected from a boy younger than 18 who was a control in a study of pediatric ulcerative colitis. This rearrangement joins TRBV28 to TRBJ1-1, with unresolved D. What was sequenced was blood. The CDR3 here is CASTAGNTEAFF. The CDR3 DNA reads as TGTGCCAGCACGGCTGGGAACACTGAAGCTTTCTTT.